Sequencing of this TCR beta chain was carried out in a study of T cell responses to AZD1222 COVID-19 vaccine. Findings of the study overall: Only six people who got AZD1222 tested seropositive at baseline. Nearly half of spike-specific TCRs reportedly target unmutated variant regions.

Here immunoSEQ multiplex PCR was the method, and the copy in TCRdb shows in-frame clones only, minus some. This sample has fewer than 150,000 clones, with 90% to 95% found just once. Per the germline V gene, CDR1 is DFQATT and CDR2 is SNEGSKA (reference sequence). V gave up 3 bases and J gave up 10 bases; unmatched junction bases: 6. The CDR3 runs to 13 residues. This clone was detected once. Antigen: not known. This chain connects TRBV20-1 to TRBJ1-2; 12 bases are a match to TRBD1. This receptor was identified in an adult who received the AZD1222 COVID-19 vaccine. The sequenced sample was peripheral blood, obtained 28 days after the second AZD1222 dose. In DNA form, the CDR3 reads TGCAGTGCTAGTAAGGGACAGGGGGCCCCCTACACCTTC. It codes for CSASKGQGAPYTF.